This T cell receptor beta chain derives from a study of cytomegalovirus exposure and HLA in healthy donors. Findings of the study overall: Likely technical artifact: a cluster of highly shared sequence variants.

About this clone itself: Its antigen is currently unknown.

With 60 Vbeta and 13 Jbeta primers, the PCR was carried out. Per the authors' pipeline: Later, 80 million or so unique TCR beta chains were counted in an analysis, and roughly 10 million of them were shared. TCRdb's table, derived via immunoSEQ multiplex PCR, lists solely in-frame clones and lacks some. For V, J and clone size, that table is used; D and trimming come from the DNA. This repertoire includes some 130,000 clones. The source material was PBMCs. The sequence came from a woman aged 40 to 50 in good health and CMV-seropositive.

The CDR3 is CAIKIAIGNEQFF. The CDR3 nucleotides read TGTGCCATCAAAATAGCGATTGGCAATGAGCAGTTCTTC. The J gene is TRBJ2-1, the V gene TRBV10-3, with D perhaps matching TRBD2 (5 bases). Trimming cost V 7 bases and J 6 bases, with 13 bases left between them. Germline CDR1 reads ENHRY; CDR2 reads SYGVKD. The CDR3 runs 13 residues.